This T cell receptor (beta chain) was identified in a study of cytomegalovirus exposure and HLA in healthy donors. Findings and limits, study-wide: Near-uniform donor sequencing depth was presumed by presence/absence analyses. It was reported in a later analysis that an Asian-associated ancestry cluster showed fewer N-insertions than the 666-donor mean. V segments that were indistinguishable, TRBV6-2 and TRBV6-3 among them, were omitted from analysis.

The PCR was carried out with 60 Vbeta primers and 13 Jbeta primers. Sequenced by immunoSEQ multiplex PCR; TCRdb stores in-frame clones only, minus some. The sample carries about 98,000 clones, around four fifths recorded once. CDR3 length: 14 amino acids. Germline values: CDR1 SGHTA, CDR2 FQGNSA. Between the trimmed V and J ends, which lost 2 bases and 1 base, there was a span of 9 bases. As regards this clone: Its antigen is undetermined.

The sequencing input was PBMCs. The chain combines TRBV7-2 with TRBJ2-7; D is perhaps TRBD1 (5 bases). The receptor was derived from a female donor in good health and CMV-seropositive. The CDR3 reads CASSLSPGSYEQYF. In DNA form, the CDR3 reads TGTGCCAGCAGCTTAAGTCCAGGGTCCTACGAGCAGTACTTC. The variable domain in full, with the rest retrieved from reference TRBV7-2 and TRBJ2-7, is GAGVSQSPSNKVTEKGKDVELRCDPISGHTALYWYRQSLGQGLEFLIYFQGNSAPDKSGLPSDRFSAERTGGSVSTLTIQRTQQEDSAVYLCASSLSPGSYEQYFGPGTRLTVT.